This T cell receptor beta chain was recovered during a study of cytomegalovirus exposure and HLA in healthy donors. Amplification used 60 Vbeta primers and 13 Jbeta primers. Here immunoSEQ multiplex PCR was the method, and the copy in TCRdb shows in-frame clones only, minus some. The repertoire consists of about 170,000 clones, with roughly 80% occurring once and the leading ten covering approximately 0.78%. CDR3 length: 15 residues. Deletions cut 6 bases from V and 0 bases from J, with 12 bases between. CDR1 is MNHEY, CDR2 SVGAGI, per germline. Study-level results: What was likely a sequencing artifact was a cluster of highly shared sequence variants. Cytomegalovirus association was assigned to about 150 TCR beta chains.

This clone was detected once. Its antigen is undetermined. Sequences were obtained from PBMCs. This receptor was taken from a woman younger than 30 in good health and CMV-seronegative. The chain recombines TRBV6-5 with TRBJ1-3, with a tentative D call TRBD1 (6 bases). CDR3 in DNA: TGTGCCAGCAGCCAAGGGGGAAACTCTGGAAACACCATATATTTT. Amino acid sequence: CASSQGGNSGNTIYF.